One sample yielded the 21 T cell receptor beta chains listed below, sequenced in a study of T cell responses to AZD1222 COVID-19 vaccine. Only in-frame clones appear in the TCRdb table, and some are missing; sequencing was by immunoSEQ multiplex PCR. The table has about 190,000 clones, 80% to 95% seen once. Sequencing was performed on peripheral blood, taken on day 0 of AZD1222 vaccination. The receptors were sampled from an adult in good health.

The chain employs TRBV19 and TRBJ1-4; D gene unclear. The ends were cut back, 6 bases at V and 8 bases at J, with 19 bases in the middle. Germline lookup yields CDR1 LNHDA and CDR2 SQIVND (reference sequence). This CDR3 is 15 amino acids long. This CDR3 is CASRDPGSLGEKLFF. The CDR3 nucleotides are TGTGCCAGTAGGGACCCGGGCTCCCTAGGGGAAAAACTGTTTTTT.

The CDR3 DNA sequence: TGCGCCAGCAGGCCGGGACAGGGGGCCTACGAGCAGTACTTC. Protein sequence: CASRPGQGAYEQYF. This sequence joins TRBV5-1 and TRBJ2-7; 11 nucleotides agree with TRBD1. The CDR3 spans 14 residues. V shed 5 bases, J shed 2 bases, and the junction held 3 bases outside the gene matches. CDR1 SGHRS and CDR2 YFSETQ come from the germline V gene.

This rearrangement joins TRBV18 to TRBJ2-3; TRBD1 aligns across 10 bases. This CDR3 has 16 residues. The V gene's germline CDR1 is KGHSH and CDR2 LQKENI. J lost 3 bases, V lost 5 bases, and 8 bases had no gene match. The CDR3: CASSTRQGARTDTQYF. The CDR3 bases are TGTGCCAGCTCAACCCGACAGGGGGCGAGAACAGATACGCAGTATTTT.

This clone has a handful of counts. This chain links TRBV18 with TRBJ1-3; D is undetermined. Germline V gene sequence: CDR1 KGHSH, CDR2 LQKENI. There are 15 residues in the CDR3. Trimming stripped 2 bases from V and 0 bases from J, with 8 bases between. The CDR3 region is CASSPSTASGNTIYF. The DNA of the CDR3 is TGTGCCAGCTCACCAAGTACAGCCTCTGGAAACACCATATATTTT.

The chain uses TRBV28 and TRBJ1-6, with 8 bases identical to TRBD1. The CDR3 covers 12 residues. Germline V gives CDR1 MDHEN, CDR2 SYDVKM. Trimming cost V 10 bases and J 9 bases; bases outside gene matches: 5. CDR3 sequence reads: CATSGGGSPLHF. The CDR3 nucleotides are TGTGCCACCTCAGGGGGCGGTTCACCCCTCCACTTT. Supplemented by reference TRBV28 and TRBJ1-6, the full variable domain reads DVKVTQSSRYLVKRTGEKVFLECVQDMDHENMFWYRQDPGLGLRLIYFSYDVKMKEKGDIPEGYSVSREKKERFSLILESASTNQTSMYLCATSGGGSPLHFGNGTRLTVT.

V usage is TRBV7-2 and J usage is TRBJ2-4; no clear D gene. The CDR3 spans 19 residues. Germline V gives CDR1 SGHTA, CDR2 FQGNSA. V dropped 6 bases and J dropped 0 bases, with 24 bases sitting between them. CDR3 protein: CASRPRDASSYSAKNIQYF. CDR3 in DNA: TGTGCCAGCAGACCCCGCGACGCCTCATCGTATTCAGCCAAAAACATTCAGTACTTC.

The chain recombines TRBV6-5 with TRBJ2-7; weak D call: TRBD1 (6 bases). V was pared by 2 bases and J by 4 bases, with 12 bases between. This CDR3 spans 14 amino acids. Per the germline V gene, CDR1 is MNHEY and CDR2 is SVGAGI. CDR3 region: CASSYPGQPYEQYF. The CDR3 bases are TGTGCCAGCAGTTACCCGGGACAACCATACGAGCAGTACTTC.

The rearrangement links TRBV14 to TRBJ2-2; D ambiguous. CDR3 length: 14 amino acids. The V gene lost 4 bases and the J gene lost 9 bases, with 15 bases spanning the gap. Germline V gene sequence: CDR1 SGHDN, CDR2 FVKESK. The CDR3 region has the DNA TGTGCCAGCAGCCTTCGGCCCCTGGGGAGGGAGCTGTTTTTT. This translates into CASSLRPLGRELFF. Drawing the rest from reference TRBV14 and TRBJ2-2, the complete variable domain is EAGVTQFPSHSVIEKGQTVTLRCDPISGHDNLYWYRRVMGKEIKFLLHFVKESKQDESGMPNNRFLAERTGGTYSTLKVQPAELEDSGVYFCASSLRPLGRELFFGEGSRLTVL.

CDR3: CASSVGGRGDTIYF. DNA for the CDR3: TGTGCCAGCAGCGTTGGGGGCCGAGGGGACACCATATATTTT. The V and J genes are TRBV9 and TRBJ1-3, with a weak D call TRBD1 (6 bases). Between the trimmed V and J ends, which lost 2 bases and 8 bases, there was a span of 14 bases. Germline V lookup: CDR1 SGDLS, CDR2 YYNGEE. This CDR3 is built from 14 residues.

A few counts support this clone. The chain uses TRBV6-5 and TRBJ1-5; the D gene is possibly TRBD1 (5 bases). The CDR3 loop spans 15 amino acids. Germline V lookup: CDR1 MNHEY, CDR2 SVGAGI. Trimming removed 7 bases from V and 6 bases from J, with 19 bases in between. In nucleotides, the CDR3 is TGTGCCAGCAAAGTCCGAGAAACCCAGGGTCAGCCCCAGCATTTT. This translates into CASKVRETQGQPQHF.

The DNA of the CDR3 is TGTGCCAGCAGTTACACGGGACCGGCTTACGAGCAGTACTTC. It specifies CASSYTGPAYEQYF. The chain recombines TRBV6-5 with TRBJ2-7; D possibly uses TRBD1 or TRBD2 (5 bases each). V was cut by 2 bases and J by 4 bases, with 12 bases left in between. CDR3 size: 14 residues. The germline V gene has CDR1 MNHEY and CDR2 SVGAGI.

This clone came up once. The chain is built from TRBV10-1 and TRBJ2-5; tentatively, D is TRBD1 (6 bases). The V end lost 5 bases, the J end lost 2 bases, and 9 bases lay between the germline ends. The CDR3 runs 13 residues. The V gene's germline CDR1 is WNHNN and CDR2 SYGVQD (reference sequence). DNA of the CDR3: TGCGCCAGCAGTACGGGACAACAAGAGACCCAGTACTTC. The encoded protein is CASSTGQQETQYF.

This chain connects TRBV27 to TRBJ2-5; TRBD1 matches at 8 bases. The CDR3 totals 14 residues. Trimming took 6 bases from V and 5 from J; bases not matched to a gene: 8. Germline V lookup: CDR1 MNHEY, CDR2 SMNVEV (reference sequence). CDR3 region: CASRGFGQGETQYF. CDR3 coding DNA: TGTGCCAGCAGGGGATTCGGACAGGGTGAGACCCAGTACTTC.

CDR3: CASSRTGDPNQPQHF. In DNA form, the CDR3 reads TGTGCCAGCAGCCGGACAGGGGATCCCAATCAGCCCCAGCATTTT. V gene TRBV6-2 or TRBV6-3 combines with J gene TRBJ1-5; 9 bases match TRBD1. Germline CDR1 reads MNHEY; CDR2 reads SVGEGT. This CDR3 contains 15 residues. V gave up 6 bases and J gave up 3 bases; unmatched junction bases: 6.

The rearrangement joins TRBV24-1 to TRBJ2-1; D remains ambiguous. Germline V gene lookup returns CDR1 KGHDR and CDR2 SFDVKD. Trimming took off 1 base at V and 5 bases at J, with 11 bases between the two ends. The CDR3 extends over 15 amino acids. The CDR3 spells CATSDFGRDNNEQFF. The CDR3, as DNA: TGTGCCACCAGTGATTTTGGTAGGGATAACAATGAGCAGTTCTTC.

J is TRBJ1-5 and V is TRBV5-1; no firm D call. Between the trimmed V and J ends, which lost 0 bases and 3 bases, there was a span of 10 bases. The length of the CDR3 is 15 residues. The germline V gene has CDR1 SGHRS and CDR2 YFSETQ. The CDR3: CASSLDGRANQPQHF. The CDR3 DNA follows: TGCGCCAGCAGCTTGGATGGTCGAGCCAATCAGCCCCAGCATTTT.

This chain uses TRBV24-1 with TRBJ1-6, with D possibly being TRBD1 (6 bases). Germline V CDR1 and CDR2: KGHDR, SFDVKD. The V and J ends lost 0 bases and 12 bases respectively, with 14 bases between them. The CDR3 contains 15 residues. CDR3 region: CATSDLYRAPGPLHF. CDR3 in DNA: TGTGCCACCAGTGATTTGTACAGGGCCCCGGGACCCCTCCACTTT.

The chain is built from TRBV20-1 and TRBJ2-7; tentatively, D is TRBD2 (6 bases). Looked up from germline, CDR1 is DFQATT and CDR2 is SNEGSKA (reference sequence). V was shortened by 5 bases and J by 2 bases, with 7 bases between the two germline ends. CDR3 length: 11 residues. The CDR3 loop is CSAGGAYEQYF. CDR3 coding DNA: TGCAGTGCTGGCGGGGCCTACGAGCAGTACTTC.

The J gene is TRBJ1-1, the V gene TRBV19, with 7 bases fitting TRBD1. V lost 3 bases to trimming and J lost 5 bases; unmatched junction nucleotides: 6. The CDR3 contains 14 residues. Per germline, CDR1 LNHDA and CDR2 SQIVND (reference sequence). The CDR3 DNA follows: TGTGCCAGTAGTATGACAGGGTCTGGGACTGAAGCTTTCTTT. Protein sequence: CASSMTGSGTEAFF.

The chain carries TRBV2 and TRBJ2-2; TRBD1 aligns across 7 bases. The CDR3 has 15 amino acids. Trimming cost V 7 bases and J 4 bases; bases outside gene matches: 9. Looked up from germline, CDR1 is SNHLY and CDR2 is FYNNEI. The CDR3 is CASNRQGPGTGELFF. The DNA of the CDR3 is TGTGCCAGCAACAGACAGGGTCCGGGCACCGGGGAGCTGTTTTTT.

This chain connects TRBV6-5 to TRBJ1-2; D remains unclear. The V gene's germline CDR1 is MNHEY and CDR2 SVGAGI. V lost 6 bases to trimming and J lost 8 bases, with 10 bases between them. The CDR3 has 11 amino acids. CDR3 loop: CASRQTSGYTF. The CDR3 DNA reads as TGTGCCAGCAGGCAAACAAGCGGCTACACCTTC.